What follows are 18 T cell receptor beta chains derived from one specimen sequenced in a study of T cells after yellow fever vaccination. TCRdb independently ran MiXCR on the 5' RACE reads; one entry per CDR3 protein. The table shows 95,000 to 150,000 distinct CDR3 sequences, with about 7% occurring only once. The sequences come from CD4+ T cells sorted from PBMCs, collected 10 days after the first yellow fever vaccination. The receptor set was obtained from a man between 18 and 29 years old who received the YFV17D yellow fever vaccine.

This clonotype was seen at least ten times. CDR3 DNA: TGTGCCAGCAGCGTTGGGGGGGGTCCTCGCACAGATACGCAGTATTTT. It codes for CASSVGGGPRTDTQYF. This chain links TRBV27 with TRBJ2-3; 7 positions agree with TRBD2. The CDR3 consists of 16 residues. The germline V gene encodes CDR1 MNHEY and CDR2 SMNVEV (reference sequence). The V gene end was trimmed by 6 bases and the J gene end by 1 base; junction bases not matched to a gene: 10.

This clonotype was counted ten times or more. This rearrangement joins TRBV5-1 to TRBJ1-6, with 9 bases matching TRBD1. The CDR3 contains 17 residues. CDR1 and CDR2 (germline): SGHRS, YFSETQ. V shed 3 bases, J shed 9 bases, and the junction held 13 bases outside the gene matches. In DNA, the CDR3 is TGCGCCAGCAGCTCCCGTGAGGACAGGGGCCTTTCTTCACCCCTCCACTTT. Translated, it gives CASSSREDRGLSSPLHF.

This clonotype was detected once. V usage is TRBV29-1 and J usage is TRBJ2-2, with no clear D. The germline CDR1 and CDR2 sequences are SQVTM and ANQGSEA. Trimming shortened V by 5 bases and J by 5 bases, and 6 bases separated the two germline ends. The CDR3 consists of 11 residues. The CDR3 here is CSVKRTGELFF. CDR3 coding DNA: TGCAGCGTTAAACGGACCGGGGAGCTGTTTTTT.

This clonotype was detected only a few times. The rearrangement joins TRBV5-4 to TRBJ2-1; D possibly corresponds to TRBD2 (5 bases). Germline loops: CDR1 SGHNT, CDR2 YYREEE (reference sequence). The CDR3 runs to 15 residues. The V end was cut by 4 bases, the J end by 4 bases, with 15 bases between. The CDR3 sequence is CASSADLGDYNEQFF. In DNA form, the CDR3 reads TGTGCCAGCAGCGCCGACTTGGGAGATTACAATGAGCAGTTCTTC.

Comments on this clonotype: A much larger clonotype is one base distant, so this may be a read error. This chain joins TRBV7-3 and TRBJ2-1, with D unclear. This CDR3 spans 13 amino acids. V gave up 0 bases and J gave up 7 bases, with 7 bases separating them. Looked up from germline, CDR1 is SGHTA and CDR2 is FQGTGA. DNA for the CDR3: TGTGCCAGCAGCTTAACGGCCACGAATGAGCAGTTCTTC. Its translation is CASSLTATNEQFF.

There are many counts of this clonotype. The V call is TRBV18, the J call TRBJ2-7, with 8 bases matching TRBD2. The V gene end was trimmed by 3 bases and the J gene end by 3 bases; junction bases not matched to a gene: 10. The CDR3 is 16 residues long. Germline V gene sequence: CDR1 KGHSH, CDR2 LQKENI. This CDR3 reads CASSPRGSGTGYEQYF. CDR3 DNA: TGTGCCAGCTCACCCCGAGGTAGCGGGACTGGCTACGAGCAGTACTTC.

This clonotype appeared once. One end of the junction varies from germline; a read error may be responsible. The gene calls are TRBV4-3 and TRBJ2-3; either TRBD1 or TRBD2 may fit D (5 bases each). CDR3 length equals 19 residues. CDR1 LGHNA and CDR2 YSLEER come from the germline V gene. CDR3 loop: CARSQEGVVVKGSTDTQYF. The CDR3 bases are TGCGCCCGCAGCCAAGAGGGAGTTGTGGTGAAGGGGAGCACAGATACGCAGTATTTT.

In its sample, this clonotype was seen many times. The chain couples TRBV20-1 to TRBJ2-2, with TRBD2 identical over 8 bases. The CDR3 sequence is 14 residues long. V trimming: 3 bases; J trimming: 7 bases; junction bases outside the gene matches: 7. From germline, CDR1 is DFQATT and CDR2 SNEGSKA (reference sequence). The CDR3 DNA reads as TGCAGTGCTAGCGGGGGGGCTTTACGCGGGGAGCTGTTTTTT. Translation: CSASGGALRGELFF.

This clonotype was detected many times. The gene calls are TRBV11-2 and TRBJ2-7, with a possible D match to TRBD1 (5 bases). Germline CDR1 is SGHAT and CDR2 is FQNNGV. V was shortened by 1 base and J by 8 bases, with 6 bases between the two germline ends. The CDR3 has 11 amino acids. This chain's CDR3 is CASSLGGKQYF. The CDR3, as DNA: TGTGCCAGCAGCTTAGGGGGCAAGCAGTACTTC.

This clonotype occurred a few times. CDR3 sequence reads: CASALGGTRGEAFF. Here the CDR3 DNA reads TGCGCCAGCGCTCTAGGCGGGACAAGGGGTGAAGCTTTCTTT. This sequence joins TRBV10-2 and TRBJ1-1; possible D gene TRBD1, 6 bases. The CDR3 loop spans 14 amino acids. Germline V gene lookup returns CDR1 WSHSY and CDR2 SAAADI. The V gene lost 8 bases and the J gene lost 7 bases, with 20 bases spanning the gap.

This clonotype was counted ten times or more. The rearrangement joins TRBV7-2 to TRBJ1-1, with D unclear. CDR1 and CDR2 (germline): SGHTA, FQGNSA. Trimming pared 4 bases from V and 1 base from J, leaving 10 bases between. The CDR3 contains 14 residues. For the CDR3, the DNA is TGTGCCAGCAGCTCCTCCAGGTGGAACACTGAAGCTTTCTTT. It translates to CASSSSRWNTEAFF.

This clonotype was observed at least ten times. The chain carries TRBV6-5 and TRBJ2-1, with D hard to call. Between the trimmed V and J ends, which lost 3 bases and 2 bases, there was a span of 8 bases. This CDR3 is built from 14 residues. CDR1 is MNHEY, CDR2 SVGAGI, per germline. The CDR3 DNA sequence: TGTGCCAGCAGTTATGCGGCCGCCTACAATGAGCAGTTCTTC. This codes for CASSYAAAYNEQFF.

This clonotype was seen a handful of times. This chain joins TRBV15 and TRBJ2-1; 8 bases line up with TRBD2. With 3 bases clipped from V and 5 bases from J, the junction kept 9 bases outside the gene matches. This CDR3 comprises 16 residues. CDR1 and CDR2 (germline): LNHNV, YYDKDF (reference sequence). CDR3 nucleotide sequence: TGTGCCACCAGCAGGGCCCGGGGGGGGTCGGACAATGAGCAGTTCTTC. Its translation is CATSRARGGSDNEQFF.

This clonotype has a count of ten or more. V usage is TRBV6-5 and J usage is TRBJ1-3; 7 nucleotides match TRBD1. Germline assignment: CDR1 MNHEY and CDR2 SVGAGI. The V segment lost 10 bases and the J segment 0 bases; nucleotides outside the gene matches: 3. The CDR3 runs to 13 residues. In DNA form, the CDR3 reads TGTGCCACTCGGACAGGCTCTGGAAACACCATATATTTT. It is translated as CATRTGSGNTIYF.

Regarding this clonotype: This may stem from a read error, because a much larger clone lies one nucleotide away. The rearrangement links TRBV9 to TRBJ2-5; D unclear. The CDR3 length is 13 residues. V was pared by 4 bases and J by 5 bases, with 12 bases between. The germline CDR1 and CDR2 sequences are SGDLS and YYNGEE. The CDR3 sequence is CASSPQPRETQYF. For the CDR3, the DNA is TGTGCCAGCAGCCCCCAACCCCGGGAGACCCAGTACTTC.

Many counts were recorded for this clonotype. The CDR3 spells CASTLLGDSPDTQYF. The CDR3 DNA reads as TGTGCCAGCACCCTACTGGGGGATAGTCCAGATACGCAGTATTTT. This rearrangement joins TRBV27 to TRBJ2-3; D is perhaps TRBD1 or TRBD2 (5 bases each). CDR1 and CDR2 from the germline V gene are MNHEY and SMNVEV (reference sequence). The V end lost 7 bases, the J end lost 4 bases, and 18 bases lay between the germline ends. The CDR3 has 15 residues.

This clonotype was recorded many times. This chain connects TRBV12-3 or TRBV12-4 to TRBJ2-6; D not resolved. The ends were cut back, 6 bases at V and 4 bases at J, with 7 bases in the middle. The CDR3 contains 13 residues. In nucleotides, the CDR3 is TGTGCCAGCAGCTTGTCCGGGGCCAACGTCCTGACTTTC. This sequence encodes CASSLSGANVLTF.

This clonotype has at least ten counts. The rearrangement joins TRBV19 to TRBJ2-6; weak D call: TRBD2 (6 bases). The germline V gene encodes CDR1 LNHDA and CDR2 SQIVND (reference sequence). The CDR3 is made up of 16 amino acids. The V end was cut by 5 bases, the J end by 2 bases, with 13 bases between. CDR3 DNA: TGTGCCAGTAGTGCCGGACTACCGGCTGGGGCCAACGTCCTGACTTTC. As protein: CASSAGLPAGANVLTF. Full variable domain (outside the CDR3, taken from reference TRBV19 and TRBJ2-6): DGGITQSPKYLFRKEGQNVTLSCEQNLNHDAMYWYRQDPGQGLRLIYYSQIVNDFQKGDIAEGYSVSREKKESFPLTVTSAQKNPTAFYLCASSAGLPAGANVLTFGAGSRLTVL.